What follows is one T cell receptor (beta chain) and its context. The junction had 10 bases not matched to a gene; V was cut back by 3 bases and J by 4 bases. Germline values: CDR1 LGHNA, CDR2 YSLEER. The CDR3 extends over 17 amino acids. Original methodology: Amplification with reference gene primers provided the estimates of nucleated cell counts. Assay used: immunoSEQ multiplex PCR; TCRdb lists only in-frame clones, some missing. V, J and clone size are those of that table, while D and trimming were read from the DNA. The sample carries 150,000 or so clones, around 83% recorded once. The sample comes from a study of blood T cell repertoires in COVID-19. Study details: Sources were T cells, B-cell-depleted T cells, or PBMCs; the material itself was cDNA or gDNA.

This TCR was recovered from a man in his 70s who had recovered from COVID-19. Source material: peripheral blood. The rearrangement links TRBV4-3 to TRBJ2-2; 8 bases are a match to TRBD1. CDR3 in DNA: TGCGCCAGCAGCCACCTCGGGCAGGGGGCCGGCACCGGGGAGCTGTTTTTT. Its protein product is CASSHLGQGAGTGELFF.